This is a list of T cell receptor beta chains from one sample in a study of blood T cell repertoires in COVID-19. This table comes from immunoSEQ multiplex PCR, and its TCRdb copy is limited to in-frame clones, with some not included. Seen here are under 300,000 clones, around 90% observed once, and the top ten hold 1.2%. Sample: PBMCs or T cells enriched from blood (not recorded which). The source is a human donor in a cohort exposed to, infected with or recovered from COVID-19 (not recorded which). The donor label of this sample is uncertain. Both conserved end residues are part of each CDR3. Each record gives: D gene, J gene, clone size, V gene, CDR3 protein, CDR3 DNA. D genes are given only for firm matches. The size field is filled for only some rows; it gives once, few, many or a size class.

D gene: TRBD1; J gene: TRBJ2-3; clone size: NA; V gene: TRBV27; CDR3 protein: CASSWGQGTDTQYF; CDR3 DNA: TGTGCCAGCAGTTGGGGACAGGGCACAGATACGCAGTATTTT
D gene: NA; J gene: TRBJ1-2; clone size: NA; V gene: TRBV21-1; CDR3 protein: CASATGSYGYTF; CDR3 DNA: TGTGCCAGCGCGACAGGGAGTTATGGCTACACCTTC
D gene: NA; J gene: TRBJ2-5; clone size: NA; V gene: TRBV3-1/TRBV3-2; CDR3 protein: CASSQGVYRETQYF; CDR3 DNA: TGTGCCAGCAGCCAAGGGGTTTACAGGGAGACCCAGTACTTC
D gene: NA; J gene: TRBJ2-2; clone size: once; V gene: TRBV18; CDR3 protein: CASSRDRDTGELFF; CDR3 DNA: TGTGCCAGCTCCCGCGACCGGGACACCGGGGAGCTGTTTTTT
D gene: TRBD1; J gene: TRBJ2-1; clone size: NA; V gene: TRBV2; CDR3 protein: CASSDPGQGRMEQFF; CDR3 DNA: TGTGCCAGCAGTGACCCGGGACAGGGTCGTATGGAGCAGTTCTTC
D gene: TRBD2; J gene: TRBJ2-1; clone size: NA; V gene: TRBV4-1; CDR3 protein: CASSLTPGLAGSKGEQFF; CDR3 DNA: TGCGCCAGCAGCCTTACCCCGGGACTAGCGGGGAGCAAAGGTGAGCAGTTCTTC
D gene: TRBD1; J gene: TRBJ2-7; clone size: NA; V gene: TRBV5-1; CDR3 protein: CAKPPPQPLDRGDEQYF; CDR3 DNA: TGCGCCAAGCCTCCTCCCCAACCCCTGGACAGGGGGGACGAGCAGTACTTC
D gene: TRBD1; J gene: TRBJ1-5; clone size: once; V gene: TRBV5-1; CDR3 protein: CASSPDRGGQPQHF; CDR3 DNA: TGCGCCAGCAGCCCGGACAGGGGGGGTCAGCCCCAGCATTTT
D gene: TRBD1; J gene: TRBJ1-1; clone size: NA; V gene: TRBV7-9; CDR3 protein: CASSLVGGMNTEAFF; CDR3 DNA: TGTGCCAGCAGCTTAGTAGGGGGCATGAACACTGAAGCTTTCTTT
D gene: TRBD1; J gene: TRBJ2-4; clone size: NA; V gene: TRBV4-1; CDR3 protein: CASSQGPLDRAIGNIQYF; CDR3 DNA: TGCGCCAGCAGCCAAGGACCTTTGGACAGGGCGATTGGAAACATTCAGTACTTC
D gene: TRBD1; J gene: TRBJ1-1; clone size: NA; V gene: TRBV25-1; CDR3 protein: CASSGLGQNEAFF; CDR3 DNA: TGTGCCAGCAGTGGCCTGGGACAGAACGAAGCTTTCTTT
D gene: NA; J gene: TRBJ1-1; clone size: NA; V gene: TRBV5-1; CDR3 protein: CASSLEPLAEAFF; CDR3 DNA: TGCGCCAGCAGCCTAGAACCCCTCGCTGAAGCTTTCTTT
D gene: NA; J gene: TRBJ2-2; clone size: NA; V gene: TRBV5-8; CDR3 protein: CASSLVGGVADTGELFF; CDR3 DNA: TGTGCCAGCAGCTTGGTCGGGGGTGTCGCCGACACCGGGGAGCTGTTTTTT
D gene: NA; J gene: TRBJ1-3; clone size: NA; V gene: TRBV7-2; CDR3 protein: CASSLVSGGPGNTIYF; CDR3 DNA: TGTGCCAGCAGCTTAGTCTCGGGAGGACCTGGAAACACCATATATTTT
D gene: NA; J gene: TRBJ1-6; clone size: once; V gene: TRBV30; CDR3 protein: CAWSVQDNSPLHF; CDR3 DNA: TGTGCCTGGAGTGTACAGGATAATTCACCCCTCCACTTT
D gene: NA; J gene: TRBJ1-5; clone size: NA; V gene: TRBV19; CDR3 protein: CASSIGQQGYQPQHF; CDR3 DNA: TGTGCCAGTAGTATAGGCCAACAGGGCTATCAGCCCCAGCATTTT
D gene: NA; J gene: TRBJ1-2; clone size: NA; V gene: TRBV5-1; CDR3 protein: CASSLNSFGYTF; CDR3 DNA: TGCGCCAGCAGCTTGAACAGCTTCGGCTACACCTTC
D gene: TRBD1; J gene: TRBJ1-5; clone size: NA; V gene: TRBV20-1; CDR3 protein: CSASRATGGLHQPQHF; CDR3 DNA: TGCAGTGCTAGTAGGGCGACAGGGGGCTTGCATCAGCCCCAGCATTTT
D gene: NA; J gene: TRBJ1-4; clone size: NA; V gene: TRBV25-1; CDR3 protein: CASSEWGTRNEKLFF; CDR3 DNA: TGTGCCAGCAGTGAATGGGGGACAAGAAATGAAAAACTGTTTTTT
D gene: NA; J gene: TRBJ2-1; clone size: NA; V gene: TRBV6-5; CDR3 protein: CASMTPGSNNEQFF; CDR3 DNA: TGTGCCAGCATGACCCCGGGGTCCAACAATGAGCAGTTCTTC
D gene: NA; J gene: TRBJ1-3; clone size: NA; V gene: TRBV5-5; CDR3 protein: CASSLVGSTGNTIYF; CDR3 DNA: TGTGCCAGCAGCTTGGTGGGCAGTACTGGAAACACCATATATTTT
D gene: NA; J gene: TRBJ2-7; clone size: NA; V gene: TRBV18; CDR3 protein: CASSSDTAKPGEQYF; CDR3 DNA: TGTGCCAGCTCATCGGACACTGCTAAGCCAGGCGAGCAGTACTTC
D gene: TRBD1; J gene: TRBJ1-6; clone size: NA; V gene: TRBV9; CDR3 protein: CASSAYRGTNIHNSPLHF; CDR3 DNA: TGTGCCAGCAGCGCTTACAGGGGGACGAATATACATAATTCACCCCTCCACTTT
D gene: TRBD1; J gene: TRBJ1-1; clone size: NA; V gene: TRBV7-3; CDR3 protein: CASSLQTAGGTEAFF; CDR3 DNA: TGTGCCAGCAGCTTACAGACAGCAGGGGGCACTGAAGCTTTCTTT
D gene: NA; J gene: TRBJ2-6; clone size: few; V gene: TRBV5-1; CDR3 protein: CASSTEAGANVLTF; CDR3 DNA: TGCGCCAGCAGCACGGAGGCTGGGGCCAACGTCCTGACTTTC
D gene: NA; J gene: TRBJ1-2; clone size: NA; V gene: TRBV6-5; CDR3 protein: CASMDIYGYTF; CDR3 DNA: TGTGCCAGCATGGACATCTATGGCTACACCTTC
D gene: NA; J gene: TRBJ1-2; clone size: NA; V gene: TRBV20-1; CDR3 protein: CSASSQGNYGYTF; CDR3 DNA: TGCAGTGCTAGTAGCCAGGGCAACTATGGCTACACCTTC
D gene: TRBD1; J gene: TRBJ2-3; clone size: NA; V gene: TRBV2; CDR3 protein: CASSLDRGIADTQYF; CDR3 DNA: TGTGCCAGCAGTTTGGACAGGGGAATCGCGGATACGCAGTATTTT
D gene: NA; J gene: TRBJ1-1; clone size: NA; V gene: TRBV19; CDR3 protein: CASSVSELNTEAFF; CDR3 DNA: TGTGCCAGTAGTGTCTCGGAGCTGAACACTGAAGCTTTCTTT
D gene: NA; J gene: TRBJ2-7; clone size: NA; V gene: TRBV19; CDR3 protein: CASSMSLVEAGQRSYEQYF; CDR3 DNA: TGTGCCAGTAGTATGTCATTAGTGGAGGCGGGACAGAGATCGTACGAGCAGTACTTC
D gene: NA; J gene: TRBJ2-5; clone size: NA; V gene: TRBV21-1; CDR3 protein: CASSKPQVQETQYF; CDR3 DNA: TGTGCCAGCAGCAAACCGCAGGTACAAGAGACCCAGTACTTC
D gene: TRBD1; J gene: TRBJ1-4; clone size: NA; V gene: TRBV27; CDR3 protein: CASSSSGQGGEKLFF; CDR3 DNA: TGTGCCAGCAGCTCTTCGGGACAGGGTGGGGAAAAACTGTTTTTT
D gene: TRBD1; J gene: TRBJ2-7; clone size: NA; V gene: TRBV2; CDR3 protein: CASKTQGSFSEQYF; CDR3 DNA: TGTGCCAGCAAGACACAGGGGTCGTTTAGCGAGCAGTACTTC
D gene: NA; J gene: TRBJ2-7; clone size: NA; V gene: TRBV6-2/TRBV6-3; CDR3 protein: CASSYAPQGYEQYF; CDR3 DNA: TGTGCCAGCAGTTACGCGCCCCAGGGCTACGAGCAGTACTTC
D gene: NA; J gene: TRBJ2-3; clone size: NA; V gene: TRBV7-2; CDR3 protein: CASSFRGWGSTDTQYF; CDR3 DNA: TGTGCCAGCAGCTTCAGGGGTTGGGGTAGCACAGATACGCAGTATTTT
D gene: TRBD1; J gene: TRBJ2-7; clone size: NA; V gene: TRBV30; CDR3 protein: CACSDRGRPDEQYF; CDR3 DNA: TGTGCCTGCTCGGACAGGGGGCGACCCGACGAGCAGTACTTC
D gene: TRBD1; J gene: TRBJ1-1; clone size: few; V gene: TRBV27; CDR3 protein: CASSIYGRGPNTEAFF; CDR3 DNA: TGTGCCAGCAGTATATACGGCAGGGGGCCCAACACTGAAGCTTTCTTT
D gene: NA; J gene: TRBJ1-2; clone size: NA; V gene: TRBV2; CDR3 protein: CASSDGYYGYTF; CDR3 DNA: TGTGCCAGCAGTGACGGGTACTACGGCTACACCTTC
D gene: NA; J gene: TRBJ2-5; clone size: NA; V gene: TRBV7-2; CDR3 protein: CASSLDSREETQYF; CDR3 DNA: TGTGCCAGCAGCTTAGACAGCAGAGAAGAGACCCAGTACTTC
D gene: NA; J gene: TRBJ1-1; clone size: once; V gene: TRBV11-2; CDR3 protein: CASSLPGLLNTEAFF; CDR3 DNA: TGTGCCAGCAGCTTACCGGGACTTCTGAACACTGAAGCTTTCTTT
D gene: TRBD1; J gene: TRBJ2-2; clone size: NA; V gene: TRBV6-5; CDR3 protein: CASSSWTGPTGLFF; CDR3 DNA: TGTGCCAGCAGTTCCTGGACAGGCCCGACTGGGCTGTTTTTT
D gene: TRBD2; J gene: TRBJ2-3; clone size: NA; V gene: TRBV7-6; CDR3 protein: CASSLGLAGGNARDTQYF; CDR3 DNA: TGTGCCAGCAGCTTGGGACTAGCGGGGGGGAATGCCCGTGATACGCAGTATTTT
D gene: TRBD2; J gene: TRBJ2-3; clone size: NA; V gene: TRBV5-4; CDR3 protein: CASSLAGGARTDTQYF; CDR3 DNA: TGTGCCAGCAGCTTGGCGGGGGGGGCCCGGACAGATACGCAGTATTTT
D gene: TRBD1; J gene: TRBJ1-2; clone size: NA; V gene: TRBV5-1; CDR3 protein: CASSLGTGRYGYTF; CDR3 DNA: TGCGCCAGCAGCTTGGGGACAGGGAGATATGGCTACACCTTC
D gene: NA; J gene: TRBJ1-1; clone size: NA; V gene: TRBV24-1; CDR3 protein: CATSDWRADEAFF; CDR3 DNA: TGTGCCACCAGTGACTGGAGGGCAGATGAAGCTTTCTTT
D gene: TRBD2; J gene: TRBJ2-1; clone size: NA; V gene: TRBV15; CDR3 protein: CATSRDSGTRPSHNEQFF; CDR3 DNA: TGTGCCACCAGCAGAGATTCCGGGACTAGGCCCTCCCACAATGAGCAGTTCTTC
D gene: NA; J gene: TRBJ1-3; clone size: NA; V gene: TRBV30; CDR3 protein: CAWAGTSDSGNTIYF; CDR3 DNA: TGTGCCTGGGCCGGGACATCCGACTCTGGAAACACCATATATTTT
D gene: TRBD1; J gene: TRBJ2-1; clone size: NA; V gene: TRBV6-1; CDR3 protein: CASRLDRGGGEQFF; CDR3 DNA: TGTGCCAGCAGGCTCGACAGGGGAGGCGGTGAGCAGTTCTTC
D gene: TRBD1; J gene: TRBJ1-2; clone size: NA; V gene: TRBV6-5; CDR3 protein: CASSYSDRGLGYTF; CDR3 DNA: TGTGCCAGCAGTTATTCTGACAGGGGGCTCGGCTACACCTTC
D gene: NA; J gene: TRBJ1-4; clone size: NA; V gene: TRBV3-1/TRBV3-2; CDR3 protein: CASSFPTTGHREKLFF; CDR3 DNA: TGTGCCAGCAGCTTTCCGACTACGGGACACCGTGAAAAACTGTTTTTT